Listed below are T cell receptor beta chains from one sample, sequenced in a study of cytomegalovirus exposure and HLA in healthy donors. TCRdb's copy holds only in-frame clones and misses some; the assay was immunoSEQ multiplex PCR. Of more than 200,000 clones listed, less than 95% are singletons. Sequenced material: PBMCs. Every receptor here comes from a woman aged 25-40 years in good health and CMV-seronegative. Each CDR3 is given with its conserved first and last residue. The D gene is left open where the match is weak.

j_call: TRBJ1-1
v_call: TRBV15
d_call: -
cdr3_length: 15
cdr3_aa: CATSSAGVGPGIAFF

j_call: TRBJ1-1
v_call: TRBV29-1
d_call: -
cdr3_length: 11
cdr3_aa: CSVQENTEAFF

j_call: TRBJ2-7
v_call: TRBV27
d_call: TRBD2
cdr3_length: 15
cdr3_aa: CASRKGLAAPYEQYF

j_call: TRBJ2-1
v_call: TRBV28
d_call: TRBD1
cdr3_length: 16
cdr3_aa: CASSYPRTGRQGEQFF

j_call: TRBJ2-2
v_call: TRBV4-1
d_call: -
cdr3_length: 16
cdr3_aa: CASSQGTVANTGELFF

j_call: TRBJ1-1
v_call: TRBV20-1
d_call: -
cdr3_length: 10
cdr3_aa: CSAMNTEAFF

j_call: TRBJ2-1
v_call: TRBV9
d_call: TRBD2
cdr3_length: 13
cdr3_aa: CASSPGTRNEQFF

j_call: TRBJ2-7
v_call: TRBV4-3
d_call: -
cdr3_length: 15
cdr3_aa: CASSQSQGEAYEQYF

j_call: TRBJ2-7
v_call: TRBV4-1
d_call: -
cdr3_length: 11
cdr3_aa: CASSQGREQYF

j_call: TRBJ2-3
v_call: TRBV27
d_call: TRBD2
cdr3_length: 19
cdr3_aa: CASSLSGLAGDLRKDTQYF

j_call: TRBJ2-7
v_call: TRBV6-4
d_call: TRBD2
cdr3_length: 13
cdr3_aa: CASSSGRVYEQYF

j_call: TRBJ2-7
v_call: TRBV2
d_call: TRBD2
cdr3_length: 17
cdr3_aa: CASSEALSEGRVYEQYF

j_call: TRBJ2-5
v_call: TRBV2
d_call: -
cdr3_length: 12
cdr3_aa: CASIILAFIQYF

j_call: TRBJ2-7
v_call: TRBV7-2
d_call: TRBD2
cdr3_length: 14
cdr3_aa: CASTPWGGAYEQYF

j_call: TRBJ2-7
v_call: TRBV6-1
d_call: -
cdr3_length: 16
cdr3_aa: CASSAPSRVSSYEQYF

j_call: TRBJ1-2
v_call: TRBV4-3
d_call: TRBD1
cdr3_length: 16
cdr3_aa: CASSLSTGGAYYGYTF

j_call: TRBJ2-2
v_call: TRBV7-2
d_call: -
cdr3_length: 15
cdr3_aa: CASSSDFVNTGELFF

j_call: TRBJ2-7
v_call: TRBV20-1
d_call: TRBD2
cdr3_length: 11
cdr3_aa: CSGVREDEQYF

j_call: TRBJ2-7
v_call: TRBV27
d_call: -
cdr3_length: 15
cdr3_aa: CASSLILSGDYEQYF

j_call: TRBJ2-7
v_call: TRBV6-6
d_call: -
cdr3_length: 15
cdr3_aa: CASSQLDRGGYEQYF

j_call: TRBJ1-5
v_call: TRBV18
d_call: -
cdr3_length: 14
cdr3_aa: CASASARGYQPQHF

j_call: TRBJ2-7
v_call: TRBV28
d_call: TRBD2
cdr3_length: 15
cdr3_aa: CASSFGTSVSYEQYF

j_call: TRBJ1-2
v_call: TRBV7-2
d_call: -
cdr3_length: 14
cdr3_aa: CASSFRDSGYGYTF

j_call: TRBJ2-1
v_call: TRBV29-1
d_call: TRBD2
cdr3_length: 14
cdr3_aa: CSVEPSGAYNEQFF

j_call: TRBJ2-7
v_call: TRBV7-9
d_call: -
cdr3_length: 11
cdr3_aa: CASSREGEQYF

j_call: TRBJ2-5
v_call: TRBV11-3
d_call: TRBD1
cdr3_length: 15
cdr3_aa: CASSLGQREEETQYF

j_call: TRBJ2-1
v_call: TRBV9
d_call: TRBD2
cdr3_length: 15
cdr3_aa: CASSVEGLPYNEQFF

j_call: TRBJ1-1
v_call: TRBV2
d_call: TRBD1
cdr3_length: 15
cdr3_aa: CARPTGIVINTEAFF

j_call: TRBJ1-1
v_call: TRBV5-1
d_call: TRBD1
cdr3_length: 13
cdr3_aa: CASSRQGNTEAFF

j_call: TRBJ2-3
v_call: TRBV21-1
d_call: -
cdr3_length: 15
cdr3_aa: CASSKAGGNTDTQYF

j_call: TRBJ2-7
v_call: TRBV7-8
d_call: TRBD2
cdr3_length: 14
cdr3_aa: CASSLLAGTYEQYF

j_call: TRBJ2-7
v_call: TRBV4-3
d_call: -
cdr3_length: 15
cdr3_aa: CASSQDLPSSYEQYF

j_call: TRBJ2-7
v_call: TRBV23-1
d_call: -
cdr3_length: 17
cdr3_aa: CASSQTIQASDFYEQYF

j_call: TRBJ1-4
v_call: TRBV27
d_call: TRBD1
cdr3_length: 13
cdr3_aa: CASSLTGDEKLFF

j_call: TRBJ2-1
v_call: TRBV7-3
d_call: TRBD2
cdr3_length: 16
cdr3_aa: CASSSAGEREGNEQFF

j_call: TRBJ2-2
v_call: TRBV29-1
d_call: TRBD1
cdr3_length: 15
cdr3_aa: CSVDGTGGMTGELFF

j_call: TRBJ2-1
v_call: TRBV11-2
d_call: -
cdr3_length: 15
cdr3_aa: CASSFSGEAYNEQFF

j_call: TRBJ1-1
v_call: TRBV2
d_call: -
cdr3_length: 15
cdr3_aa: CASSDKVLMNTEAFF

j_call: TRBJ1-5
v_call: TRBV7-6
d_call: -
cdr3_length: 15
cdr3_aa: CASSLRGGPNQPQHF

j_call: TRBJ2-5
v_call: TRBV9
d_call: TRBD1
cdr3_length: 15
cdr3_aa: CASSAGTDRKETQYF

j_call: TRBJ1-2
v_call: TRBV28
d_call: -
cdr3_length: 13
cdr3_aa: CASSVQGSYGYTF

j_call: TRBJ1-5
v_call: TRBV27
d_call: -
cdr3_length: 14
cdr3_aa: CASSVRGLNQPQHF

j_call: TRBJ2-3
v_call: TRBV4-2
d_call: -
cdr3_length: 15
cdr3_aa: CASSQVGDYSGTQYF

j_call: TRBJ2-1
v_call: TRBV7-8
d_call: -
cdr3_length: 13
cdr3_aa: CASSLLGNNEQFF

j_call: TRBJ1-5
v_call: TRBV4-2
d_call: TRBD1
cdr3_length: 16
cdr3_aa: CASSDGTGASNQPQHF

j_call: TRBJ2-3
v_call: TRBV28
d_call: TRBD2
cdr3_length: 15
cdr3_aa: CASSPGTRITDTQYF

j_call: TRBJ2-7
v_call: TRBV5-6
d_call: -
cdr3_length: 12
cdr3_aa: CASSFGSHRPYF

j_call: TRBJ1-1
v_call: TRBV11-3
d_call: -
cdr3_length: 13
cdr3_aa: CASSIRRDTEAFF

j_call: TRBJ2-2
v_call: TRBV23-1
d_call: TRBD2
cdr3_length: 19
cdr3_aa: CASSQTPFSGREDTGELFF

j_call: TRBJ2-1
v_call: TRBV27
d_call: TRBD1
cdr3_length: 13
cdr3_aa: CASKRTGVHEQFF

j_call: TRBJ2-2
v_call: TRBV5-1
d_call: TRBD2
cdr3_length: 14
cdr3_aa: CASGLAYYTGELFF

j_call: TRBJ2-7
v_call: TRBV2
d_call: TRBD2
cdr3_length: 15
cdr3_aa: CASIPGAGGPYEQYF

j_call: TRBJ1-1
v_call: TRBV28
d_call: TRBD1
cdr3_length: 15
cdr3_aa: CASSPQTTGGGEAFF

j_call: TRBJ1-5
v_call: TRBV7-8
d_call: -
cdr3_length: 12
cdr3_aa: CASSLEGQPQHF

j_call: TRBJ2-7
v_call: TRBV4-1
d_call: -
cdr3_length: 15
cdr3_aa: CASSQDTGRTYEQYF

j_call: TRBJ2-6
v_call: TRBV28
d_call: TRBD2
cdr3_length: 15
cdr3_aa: CASNAGGSGANVLTF

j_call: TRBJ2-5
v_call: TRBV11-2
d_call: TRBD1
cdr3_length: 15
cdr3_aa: CASSSSGTGQETQYF